These 26 T cell receptor beta chains were sequenced from one sample in a study. Using its own MiXCR run on the 5' RACE reads, TCRdb lists one record per CDR3 protein. The data show about 54,000 distinct CDR3 sequences, roughly 17% seen once. The sequenced material came from naive CD4+ T cells sorted from blood. The subset denotes: naive CD4+ T cells, CD4+CD45RA+CD25-. These receptors came from a female donor with breast cancer.

By share, this clonotype ranks as medium-sized. V usage is TRBV4-1 and J usage is TRBJ2-5; the D is unclear. Germline CDR1 MGHRA, CDR2 YSYEKL. V lost 4 bases and J 5 bases, leaving 11 bases between the germline ends. The CDR3 runs to 13 residues. The CDR3 coding sequence is TGCGCCAGCAGCCTTACCCTTGGGGAGACCCAGTACTTC. Its protein is CASSLTLGETQYF.

This clonotype was found many times. J is TRBJ2-3 and V is TRBV6-1, with D tentatively TRBD2 (5 bases). Germline V gives CDR1 MNHNS, CDR2 SASEGT. V gave up 6 bases and J gave up 1 base, with 11 bases separating them. CDR3 length equals 14 residues. CDR3 sequence reads: CASSPARGTDTQYF. The CDR3 DNA reads as TGTGCCAGCAGCCCAGCGAGGGGCACAGATACGCAGTATTTT.

This clonotype was counted a few times. The chain carries TRBV9 and TRBJ1-5; tentative D call: TRBD1 (5 bases). Trimming stripped 2 bases from V and 6 bases from J, with 12 bases between. CDR1 is SGDLS, CDR2 YYNGEE, per germline. The CDR3 length is 14 residues. CDR3 in DNA: TGTGCCAGCAGCGTGTCACAGGAGGGTCAGCCCCAGCATTTT. This encodes CASSVSQEGQPQHF.

This clonotype occurred many times. The chain combines TRBV5-6 with TRBJ1-6; D is possibly TRBD1 (5 bases). The length of the CDR3 is 14 residues. The V end was cut by 2 bases, the J end by 8 bases, with 11 bases between. CDR1 SGHDT and CDR2 YYEEEE come from the germline V gene. This CDR3 reads CASSFGTDHSPLHF. CDR3 DNA sequence: TGTGCCAGCAGCTTCGGGACGGACCATTCACCCCTCCACTTT.

This clonotype was seen only a few times. One end of the junction does not line up with germline, which may come from a read error. The CDR3 is CAGSREGLSTDTQYF. The CDR3 bases are TGCGCCGGCAGCCGGGAGGGACTGAGCACAGATACGCAGTATTTT. V and J are TRBV4-3 and TRBJ2-3; 8 nucleotides match TRBD2. The CDR3 sequence is 15 residues long. Per the germline V gene, CDR1 is LGHNA and CDR2 is YSLEER.

On this clonotype itself: Mismatch with germline at one junction end may stem from a read error. The rearrangement uses TRBV5-1 and TRBJ2-2; weak D call: TRBD2 (5 bases). The CDR3 is 14 residues long. Germline values: CDR1 SGHRS, CDR2 YFSETQ. The CDR3 region has the DNA TGCGCCAGCAGCTTGGGTCTGGGGATCGGGGAGCTGCTTTTT. The encoded protein is CASSLGLGIGELLF. The full variable domain, completed using reference TRBV5-1 and TRBJ2-2, is KAGVTQTPRYLIKTRGQQVTLSCSPISGHRSVSWYQQTPGQGLQFLFEYFSETQRNKGNFPGRFSGRQFSNSRSEMNVSTLELGDSALYLCASSLGLGIGELLFGEGSRLTVL.

The sample holds many counts of this clonotype. V and J are TRBV7-9 and TRBJ2-2; no clear D gene. The CDR3 consists of 15 residues. V lost 2 bases and J lost 2, with 9 bases in between. Germline V lookup: CDR1 SEHNR, CDR2 FQNEAQ (reference sequence). The CDR3 loop is CASSLSRLNTGELFF. Here the CDR3 DNA reads TGTGCCAGCAGCTTATCCAGGTTAAACACCGGGGAGCTGTTTTTT.

The chain carries TRBV24-1 and TRBJ2-2; D tentatively reads TRBD1 or TRBD2 (5 bases each). The CDR3 is made up of 13 amino acids. Germline CDR1 and CDR2: KGHDR and SFDVKD. The V and J ends lost 9 bases and 3 bases respectively, with 10 bases between them. In nucleotides, the CDR3 is TGTGCCACCGAAAGAGGGGACACCGGGGAGCTGTTTTTT. Translated: CATERGDTGELFF.

This clonotype was found a few times. The chain is built from TRBV5-6 and TRBJ1-1, with 9 bases identical to TRBD1. The CDR3 runs to 14 residues. The V gene's germline CDR1 is SGHDT and CDR2 YYEEEE. Trimming at V came to 2 bases and at J to 11 bases, leaving 10 bases not matched to a gene. This CDR3 is CASSLTPWDRVAFF. The CDR3 DNA reads TGTGCCAGCAGCTTAACGCCCTGGGACAGGGTCGCTTTCTTT.

Concerning this clonotype itself: Because it lacks the conserved phenylalanine or tryptophan at the end, this CDR3 is likely a read error. In nucleotides, the CDR3 is TGTGCCAGCACCGCTGGGGCCAACGTCCTGACTCTC. Amino acids: CASTAGANVLTL. The V gene is TRBV6-1, the J gene TRBJ2-6; D is ambiguous. The germline V gene encodes CDR1 MNHNS and CDR2 SASEGT. This CDR3 has 12 amino acids. Trimming stripped 7 bases from V and 2 bases from J, with 3 bases between.

The V and J genes are TRBV7-2 and TRBJ2-7; weak D call: TRBD1 (6 bases). Germline V CDR1 and CDR2: SGHTA, FQGNSA. Trimming left V 4 bases short and J 3 bases short, with 13 bases between. The CDR3 length is 14 residues. Here the CDR3 reads CASSYSSRGYEQYF. Here the CDR3 DNA reads TGTGCCAGCAGCTATAGCAGCAGGGGCTACGAGCAGTACTTC. The full variable domain, with the rest looked up from reference TRBV7-2 and TRBJ2-7, is GAGVSQSPSNKVTEKGKDVELRCDPISGHTALYWYRQSLGQGLEFLIYFQGNSAPDKSGLPSDRFSAERTGGSVSTLTIQRTQQEDSAVYLCASSYSSRGYEQYFGPGTRLTVT.

This clonotype came up a few times. This chain uses TRBV5-1 with TRBJ2-2; 9 bases align to TRBD1. The germline CDR1 and CDR2 sequences are SGHRS and YFSETQ. With 4 bases clipped from V and 8 bases from J, the junction kept 9 bases outside the gene matches. The CDR3 runs 15 residues. DNA of the CDR3: TGCGCCAGCAGCCCCGGGACAGGGCCCACGGGGGAGCTGTTTTTT. This gives the protein CASSPGTGPTGELFF.

This clonotype was seen repeatedly, ten times or more. The gene calls are TRBV20-1 and TRBJ2-5; unclear D gene. Germline loops: CDR1 DFQATT, CDR2 SNEGSKA (reference sequence). The ends were cut back, 1 base at V and 5 bases at J, with 5 bases in the middle. The CDR3 extends over 11 amino acids. The CDR3 DNA sequence: TGCAGTGCTAGAGGGGTGGAGACCCAGTACTTC. Its protein is CSARGVETQYF.

This clonotype occurred many times. The chain carries TRBV12-3 or TRBV12-4 and TRBJ2-3; tentatively, D is TRBD1 (6 bases). The CDR3 runs 17 residues. The V gene lost 5 bases and the J gene lost 2 bases, with 20 bases spanning the gap. The CDR3 loop is CASSPLRTGINTDTQYF. The DNA of the CDR3 is TGTGCCAGCAGTCCACTCAGAACAGGGATCAACACAGATACGCAGTATTTT.

This clonotype was observed a few times. This sequence joins TRBV20-1 and TRBJ2-7, with 7 bases aligning to TRBD2. The CDR3 is 13 amino acids. V lost 6 bases, J lost 3 bases, and 8 bases stayed unmatched. The germline V gene has CDR1 DFQATT and CDR2 SNEGSKA (reference sequence). In DNA form, the CDR3 reads TGCAGTGCCTCTCCCCGGGGGGTCTACGAGCAGTACTTC. It specifies CSASPRGVYEQYF.

This clonotype turned up a few times. The chain joins TRBV20-1 to TRBJ2-1; 8 positions match TRBD2. This CDR3 is 13 amino acids long. Germline loops: CDR1 DFQATT, CDR2 SNEGSKA (reference sequence). Trimming took 6 bases from V and 5 from J; bases not matched to a gene: 6. The CDR3 coding sequence is TGCAGTGCGGAACAGACTAGCGACAATGAGCAGTTCTTC. This encodes CSAEQTSDNEQFF.

This clonotype was detected only a few times. The chain recombines TRBV20-1 with TRBJ2-5; 9 nucleotides agree with TRBD1. Germline CDR1 reads DFQATT; CDR2 reads SNEGSKA (reference sequence). With V trimmed by 0 bases and J by 5 bases, 7 bases remained unmatched. The CDR3 contains 15 residues. The CDR3 DNA reads TGCAGTGCTAGAGATCGGGGGACAGGGCTGGAGACCCAGTACTTC. It is translated as CSARDRGTGLETQYF.

V usage is TRBV27 and J usage is TRBJ2-1, with a possible D match to TRBD2 (5 bases). Trimming pared 5 bases from V and 6 bases from J, leaving 11 bases between. CDR1 is MNHEY and CDR2 is SMNVEV in the germline V gene (reference sequence). The CDR3 loop spans 13 amino acids. This CDR3 is CASSAPGVNEQFF. The CDR3 region has the DNA TGTGCCAGCAGTGCCCCCGGGGTCAATGAGCAGTTCTTC.

This clonotype was picked up many times. The chain combines TRBV6-1 with TRBJ2-3; no reliable D call. V was cut by 4 bases and J by 5 bases, with 10 bases left in between. Germline CDR1 MNHNS, CDR2 SASEGT. The CDR3 has 13 amino acids. The CDR3 sequence: CASSAQTGDTQYF. In DNA, the CDR3 is TGTGCCAGCAGTGCGCAAACCGGAGATACGCAGTATTTT.

Many counts were recorded for this clonotype. The chain has TRBV28 and TRBJ2-5; D is perhaps TRBD1 (6 bases). This CDR3 has 11 residues. The germline V gene has CDR1 MDHEN and CDR2 SYDVKM. V was cut by 10 bases and J by 5 bases, with 11 bases left in between. CDR3: CATRGRETQYF. CDR3 DNA sequence: TGTGCCACCAGGGGACGGGAGACCCAGTACTTC.

As to this clonotype: This sequence may be a read error, since a much larger clone differs from it by one base. V gene TRBV7-6 combines with J gene TRBJ2-1, with 10 nucleotides matching TRBD2. The CDR3 length is 18 residues. CDR1 is SGHVS, CDR2 FNYEAQ, per germline. V gave up 7 bases and J gave up 2 bases; unmatched junction bases: 14. The CDR3 nucleotides read TGTGCCAGCACCCAGGGAGCGGGAGGGTTCAGCGCCTACAATGAGCAGTTCTTC. This translates into CASTQGAGGFSAYNEQFF.

The chain is built from TRBV7-2 and TRBJ2-7; 7 bases map to TRBD1. V shed 2 bases and J 7 bases; nucleotides not matched to a gene: 14. The CDR3 contains 16 residues. Germline V gene sequence: CDR1 SGHTA, CDR2 FQGNSA. CDR3 in amino acids: CASSLSTRDSRREQYF. CDR3 coding DNA: TGTGCCAGCAGCTTATCGACTCGGGACAGCCGAAGGGAGCAGTACTTC.

The chain employs TRBV20-1 and TRBJ2-5; D call uncertain. The CDR3 sequence is 13 residues long. Trimming left V 6 bases short and J 0 bases short, with 11 bases between. Germline assignment: CDR1 DFQATT and CDR2 SNEGSKA (reference sequence). The CDR3 sequence is CSAWVEDQETQYF. The CDR3 region has the DNA TGCAGTGCCTGGGTAGAAGACCAAGAGACCCAGTACTTC.

In the case of this clonotype: This could be a read error, since a much larger clone is one nucleotide away. This chain connects TRBV11-3 to TRBJ2-1, with D tentatively TRBD2 (5 bases). Trimming stripped 2 bases from V and 4 bases from J, with 24 bases between. The CDR3 loop spans 19 amino acids. The germline gives CDR1 SGHNT, CDR2 YENEEA. CDR3 amino acids: CASSLSPTGPSRGYNEQFF. The CDR3 coding sequence is TGTGCCAGCAGCTTATCCCCCACCGGGCCCAGCAGAGGGTACAATGAGCAGTTCTTC.

V and J are TRBV5-1 and TRBJ2-3; D call uncertain. V shed 0 bases and J shed 6 bases, with 11 bases lying between them. The CDR3 contains 14 residues. The germline gives CDR1 SGHRS, CDR2 YFSETQ. Here the CDR3 DNA reads TGCGCCAGCAGCTTGGCCGGCGGTGCGGATACGCAGTATTTT. Protein product: CASSLAGGADTQYF.

V usage is TRBV6-2 or TRBV6-3 and J usage is TRBJ2-7, with D maybe TRBD1 (5 bases). The CDR3 length is 13 residues. Between the trimmed V and J ends, which lost 7 bases and 3 bases, there was a span of 13 bases. Germline CDR1 MNHEY, CDR2 SVGEGT. CDR3 coding DNA: TGTGCCAGCAACCCGACTCAGGGCTACGAGCAGTACTTC. Protein product: CASNPTQGYEQYF.